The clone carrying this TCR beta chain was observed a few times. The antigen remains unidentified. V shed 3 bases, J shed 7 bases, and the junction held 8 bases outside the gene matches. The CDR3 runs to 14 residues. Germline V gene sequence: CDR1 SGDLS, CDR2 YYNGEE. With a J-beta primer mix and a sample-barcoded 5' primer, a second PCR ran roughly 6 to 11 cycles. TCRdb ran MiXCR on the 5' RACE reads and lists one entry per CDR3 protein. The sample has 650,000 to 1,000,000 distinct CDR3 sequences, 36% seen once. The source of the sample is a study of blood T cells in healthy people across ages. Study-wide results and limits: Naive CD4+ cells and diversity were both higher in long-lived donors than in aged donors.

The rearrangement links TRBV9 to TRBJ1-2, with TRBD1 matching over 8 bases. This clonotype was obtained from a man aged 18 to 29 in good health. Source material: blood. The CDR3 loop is CASSAADRVRGYTF. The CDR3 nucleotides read TGTGCCAGCAGCGCCGCGGACAGGGTCCGTGGCTACACCTTC.